A selection of T cell receptor beta chains follows, all from one sample in a study of T cell responses to AZD1222 COVID-19 vaccine. Profiling relied on immunoSEQ multiplex PCR, and the TCRdb table lists in-frame clones only, not all of them. The table lists 150,000 to 200,000 clones, 80% to 95% of them singletons. Sequencing was performed on peripheral blood, taken on day 0 of AZD1222 vaccination. All receptors derive from an adult in good health. Both conserved end residues are part of each CDR3. The D gene is left open where the match is weak. Not all rows give a size; the values are once, few, many and, for expanded clones, a class.

.	TRBV7-9	.	TRBJ1-4	TGTGCCAGCAGCGGTGGTGAAGGCAATAATGAAAAACTGTTTTTT	CASSGGEGNNEKLFF
.	TRBV12-3/TRBV12-4	.	TRBJ2-7	TGTGCCTCTAGGGGGGTTTCCTACGAGCAGTACTTC	CASRGVSYEQYF
.	TRBV2	TRBD1	TRBJ1-3	TGTGCCAGCAGTGTGGGACAGCCGAGCTCTGGAAACACCATATATTTT	CASSVGQPSSGNTIYF
.	TRBV13	.	TRBJ2-7	TGTGTCTCACCGGGGACACGGCTCTTTGAGCAGTACTTC	CVSPGTRLFEQYF
.	TRBV11-2	.	TRBJ2-4	TGTGCCAGCAGCTTACTAGCGCCAGCTGGGAACATTCAGTACTTC	CASSLLAPAGNIQYF
.	TRBV6-6	.	TRBJ1-5	TGTGCCAGCAGTTACCGAGATCAGCCCCAGCATTTT	CASSYRDQPQHF
few	TRBV7-8	.	TRBJ1-2	TGTGCCAGCAGCTTAGCGCCGATGAACTATGGCTACACCTTC	CASSLAPMNYGYTF
.	TRBV5-4	TRBD2	TRBJ2-5	TGTGCCAGCAGCTTGGAAGTCCTAGCGGGGCAAGAGACCCAGTACTTC	CASSLEVLAGQETQYF
.	TRBV7-2	TRBD1	TRBJ2-2	TGTGCCAGCAGCGCTAAACAGGGGAGCACCGGGGAGCTGTTTTTT	CASSAKQGSTGELFF
once	TRBV10-1	TRBD1	TRBJ1-5	TGCGCCAGCAGTGAGACCCAAACGACAGGGAGAAATCAGCCCCAGCATTTT	CASSETQTTGRNQPQHF
.	TRBV5-1	TRBD1	TRBJ1-2	TGCGCCAGCAGCTGGGACAGGGGATATGGCTACACCTTC	CASSWDRGYGYTF
.	TRBV28	.	TRBJ1-3	TGTGCCAGCAGTTCCGGGCACCTCTCTGGAAACACCATATATTTT	CASSSGHLSGNTIYF
.	TRBV6-5	.	TRBJ1-3	TGTGCCAGTAGGGTATCCTCTGGAAACACCATATATTTT	CASRVSSGNTIYF
.	TRBV6-4	.	TRBJ2-3	TGTGCCAGCAGTGAGTCGGAGTCAGGTTCAGATACGCAGTATTTT	CASSESESGSDTQYF
.	TRBV19	TRBD1	TRBJ2-7	TGTGCCAGTACCAACTCCCGGGACAGCTTACACGAGCAGTACTTC	CASTNSRDSLHEQYF
.	TRBV30	.	TRBJ1-5	TGTGCCTGGAGTGTACGCTCTAATCAGCCCCAGCATTTT	CAWSVRSNQPQHF
.	TRBV28	.	TRBJ1-5	TGTGCCAGCCAGGGGATAAGCAATCAGCCCCAGCATTTT	CASQGISNQPQHF
.	TRBV5-1	TRBD1	TRBJ1-1	TGCGCCAGCAGAACGACAGGGGACACTGAAGCTTTCTTT	CASRTTGDTEAFF
.	TRBV6-6	.	TRBJ1-1	TGTGCCAGCAGTTACTCGGTGGCAAGGGACACTGAAGCTTTCTTT	CASSYSVARDTEAFF
.	TRBV27	.	TRBJ2-7	TGTGCCAGCAGCTTGGGAAGGGCAGGGACTTACGAGCAGTACTTC	CASSLGRAGTYEQYF
.	TRBV24-1	.	TRBJ2-1	TGTGCCACCAGTGCCCCAGAAGGGAATGAGCAGTTCTTC	CATSAPEGNEQFF
.	TRBV4-3	.	TRBJ1-2	TGCGCCAGCAGCCAAGAGTGGGATGTTAACTATGGCTACACCTTC	CASSQEWDVNYGYTF
.	TRBV10-3	.	TRBJ2-7	TGTGCCATCAGTGATTCGAGAGACGGTTACGAGCAGTACTTC	CAISDSRDGYEQYF
.	TRBV19	.	TRBJ1-5	TGTGCCAGTAGGGACAACTACAATCAGCCCCAGCATTTT	CASRDNYNQPQHF
.	TRBV7-9	TRBD2	TRBJ2-2	TGTGCCAGCAGCTCCGGGACTAGCGGGACCACCGGGGAGCTGTTTTTT	CASSSGTSGTTGELFF
.	TRBV28	.	TRBJ1-2	TGTGCCAGCATAAGGAGTTCGTTAACCAGGGAGTCCTATGGCTACACCTTC	CASIRSSLTRESYGYTF
once	TRBV24-1	.	TRBJ2-7	TGTGCCACCAGTGATTTGATAGTAGCGTACCTCTACGAGCAGTACTTC	CATSDLIVAYLYEQYF
once	TRBV29-1	.	TRBJ2-7	TGCAGCGCTACGGACACAACTTACTCCTACGAGCAGTACTTC	CSATDTTYSYEQYF
.	TRBV9	.	TRBJ1-2	TGTGCCAGCAGCGTAGGCAGGGCTAACTATGGCTACACCTTC	CASSVGRANYGYTF
.	TRBV7-9	.	TRBJ2-3	TGTGCCAGCAGCTTAGGGTATACTAGCACAGATACGCAGTATTTT	CASSLGYTSTDTQYF
.	TRBV12-5	.	TRBJ1-2	TGTGCTAGTGGCCTATCATTAGGCGCCTATGGCTACACCTTC	CASGLSLGAYGYTF
few	TRBV6-2/TRBV6-3	.	TRBJ1-1	TGTGCCAGCAGTCCCCGGGACACCTACACTGAAGCTTTCTTT	CASSPRDTYTEAFF
.	TRBV6-5	.	TRBJ1-1	TGTGCCAGCAGGACTCGACGTGAAGCTTTCTTT	CASRTRREAFF
.	TRBV27	.	TRBJ2-7	TGTGCCAGCAGTTCCTCGACAGGAGTCTACGAGCAGTACTTC	CASSSSTGVYEQYF
.	TRBV28	TRBD1	TRBJ2-4	TGTGCCAGCACCTTAGGGGGCGCTGGAAACATTCAGTACTTC	CASTLGGAGNIQYF
.	TRBV3-1/TRBV3-2	.	TRBJ1-5	TGTGCCAGCAGCCAAGGAGGGGCGGCATCCCGTCAGCCCCAGCATTTT	CASSQGGAASRQPQHF
once	TRBV5-4	.	TRBJ2-3	TGTGCCAGCAGCTTGGGGGCCACAGATACGCAGTATTTT	CASSLGATDTQYF
.	TRBV7-2	.	TRBJ2-3	TGTGCCAGCAGGAGGGGATCAGATACGCAGTATTTT	CASRRGSDTQYF
.	TRBV29-1	.	TRBJ2-7	TGCAGCGTTCATGGACAGACCTACGAGCAGTACTTC	CSVHGQTYEQYF